The rows below give T cell receptor beta chains drawn from one sample of a study of T cell repertoires in cytomegalovirus infection. TCRdb fed the reads into MiXCR, producing one record per CDR3 protein. The sample holds about 740,000 distinct CDR3 sequences, 35% to 45% seen once. Sample: PBMCs. Receptors originate from a human donor in good health (CMV status not recorded). Some clones in this sample may be carry-over from other donors' samples. CDR3s include the opening cysteine and the closing phenylalanine or tryptophan. Each record gives: V gene, clone size, D gene, J gene, CDR3 DNA, CDR3 protein. A D gene is named only where the DNA matches it firmly. The size of a clone is reported for some rows only, either as once, few or many, or as a class for expanded clones.

>TRBV20-1|few|NA|TRBJ2-7
TGCAGTGCTAGAGGCGGGGCAGGGAGGAACGAGCAGTACTTC
CSARGGAGRNEQYF
>TRBV12-3/TRBV12-4|few|NA|TRBJ2-2
TGTGCCAGCAGTTTACAGGGCGGGACGAACACCGGGGAGCTGTTTTTT
CASSLQGGTNTGELFF
>TRBV6-8|NA|NA|TRBJ1-6
TGTGCCAGCAGTTACTCGGTAGAGTACAGCTCCTATAATTCACCCCTCCACTTT
CASSYSVEYSSYNSPLHF
>TRBV28|NA|NA|TRBJ1-6
TGTGCCAGCAGAGGGGTCTTGGTTAATTCACCCCTCCACTTT
CASRGVLVNSPLHF
>TRBV12-3/TRBV12-4|NA|NA|TRBJ2-7
TGTGCCAGCAGTTTTGTGGCTACACAGTACTTC
CASSFVATQYF
>TRBV7-8|NA|NA|TRBJ2-4
TGTGCCAGCAGCTTAGCAATTACACGGATCCGCCACAACATTCAGTGCTTC
CASSLAITRIRHNIQCF
>TRBV19|few|NA|TRBJ2-7
TGTGCCAGCAGGGAAACAGGGTCCTACGAGCAGTACTTC
CASRETGSYEQYF
>TRBV11-2|few|NA|TRBJ2-1
TGTGCCAGCAGCTTTTCTCTGGGTGAGCAGTTCTTC
CASSFSLGEQFF
>TRBV13|NA|TRBD1|TRBJ2-7
TGTGCCAGCAGCTCCCAGGGGGCTAAGCAGTACTTC
CASSSQGAKQYF
>TRBV11-2|NA|TRBD1|TRBJ1-1
TGTGCCAGCAGCTTCGGACAGGGAGGTGAAGCTGTCTTT
CASSFGQGGEAVF
>TRBV6-6|few|NA|TRBJ1-1
TGTGCCAGCATCAGAGTTTCTGATGAAGCTTTCTTT
CASIRVSDEAFF
>TRBV14|many|NA|TRBJ2-2
TGTGCCAGCAGCCAAGTGGGGACCTACAGTGCCGGGGAGCTGTTTTTT
CASSQVGTYSAGELFF
>TRBV28|NA|NA|TRBJ1-4
TGTGCCAGCAGTTTAAACCGCCTTGAAAAACTGTTTTTT
CASSLNRLEKLFF
>TRBV7-9|many|NA|TRBJ2-1
TGTGCCAGCTCCCCAATCCCCCAGGGTGCCTGGGTGGGGCAGTTCTTC
CASSPIPQGAWVGQFF
>TRBV29-1|few|NA|TRBJ1-1
TGCAGCGTTGCCGTCGGGGTGAACACTGAAGCTTTCTTT
CSVAVGVNTEAFF
>TRBV28|NA|TRBD2|TRBJ2-5
TGTGCCAGCAGTTTCAGCGGGAGGTTGCGTGAGACCCAGTACTTC
CASSFSGRLRETQYF
>TRBV19|few|NA|TRBJ1-3
TGTGCCAGTAGTCCGAGAGGGGGGATTGGACGGACCGGAAACACCATATATTTT
CASSPRGGIGRTGNTIYF
>TRBV5-6|NA|TRBD2|TRBJ2-3
TGTGCCAGCCTCGAGCGGGGGAGGTTGACAGATACGCAGTATTTT
CASLERGRLTDTQYF
>TRBV28|NA|NA|TRBJ2-6
TGTGCCAGCAGTTTTATCGGGACTGGGGCCAACGTCCTGACTTTC
CASSFIGTGANVLTF
>TRBV24-1|NA|NA|TRBJ2-1
TGTGCCACCAGTACATGGGGCCTATACAATGAGCAGTTCTTC
CATSTWGLYNEQFF
>TRBV14|few|TRBD1|TRBJ1-1
TGTGCCAGCAGCCAAGCCGGCGGGACAGGGACGGCTTTCTTT
CASSQAGGTGTAFF
>TRBV12-3/TRBV12-4|NA|NA|TRBJ2-5
TGTGCCAGCAGTTTCCGTAACGCCTACCGAGAGACCCAGTACTTC
CASSFRNAYRETQYF
>TRBV27|few|NA|TRBJ1-4
TGTGCCAGCAAAGGAATGACTGCAACTAATGAAAAACTGTTTTTT
CASKGMTATNEKLFF
>TRBV7-6|few|NA|TRBJ2-5
TGTGCCAGCAGCTACCCAAGGGCAACAGAGACCCAGTACTTC
CASSYPRATETQYF
>TRBV19|few|TRBD1|TRBJ1-2
TGTGCCAGTAGTAACCGGACAGGAACGGGTTATGGCTACACCTTC
CASSNRTGTGYGYTF
>TRBV7-2|many|NA|TRBJ1-1
TGTGCCAGGCGAGCAGGCATGAACACTGAAGCTTTCTTT
CARRAGMNTEAFF
>TRBV7-2|few|NA|TRBJ2-7
TGTGCCAGCACCATTGGGGGCCGCCCATGGCAGTACTTC
CASTIGGRPWQYF
>TRBV18|few|NA|TRBJ1-5
TGTGCCAGCTCACCTTCCGGGGTGGGTCAGCCCCAGCATTTT
CASSPSGVGQPQHF
>TRBV29-1|NA|NA|TRBJ2-3
TGCAGCGTTGGGCAGGGCGCTATCGCAGATACGCAGTATTTT
CSVGQGAIADTQYF
>TRBV6-2/TRBV6-3|NA|NA|TRBJ2-7
TGTGCCAGCAGTTACTCGAAGCGCGCAGGGGAATACGAGCAGTACTTC
CASSYSKRAGEYEQYF
>TRBV7-9|few|TRBD1|TRBJ1-2
TGTGCCAGCAGCATCGGGACAGGGTACTGGGGCTACACCTTC
CASSIGTGYWGYTF
>TRBV7-9|few|NA|TRBJ2-1
TGTGCCAGCAGCTTCGTTGGGGGAGGTCACTACAATGAGCAGTTCTTC
CASSFVGGGHYNEQFF
>TRBV7-2|NA|NA|TRBJ2-1
TGTGACAGCAGCCGTGAGGTATCGGGCCACAATGAGCAGTTCTTC
CDSSREVSGHNEQFF
>TRBV2|few|NA|TRBJ2-7
TGTGCCAGCAGTGAAGTCGTGGAGCAGTACTTC
CASSEVVEQYF
>TRBV28|few|NA|TRBJ2-5
TGTGCCAGCAGTTTCAACCTGGGGATCCAAGAGACCCAGTACTTC
CASSFNLGIQETQYF
>TRBV7-8|NA|NA|TRBJ1-5
TGTGCCAGCACCTCCGGACAGTTGGGTCAGCCCCAGCATTTT
CASTSGQLGQPQHF
>TRBV20-1|NA|NA|TRBJ2-5
TGCAGTGCTGCGGGACAGCAAGAGACCCAGTACTTC
CSAAGQQETQYF
>TRBV7-4|NA|NA|TRBJ1-2
TGTGCCAGCAGCCTACAGGGTTCGTCATATGGCTACACCTTC
CASSLQGSSYGYTF
>TRBV7-3|NA|TRBD2|TRBJ2-7
TGTGCCAGCAGCTTCGACAGCGGGGGGAACTACGAGCAGTACTTC
CASSFDSGGNYEQYF
>TRBV27|NA|TRBD1|TRBJ1-6
TGTGCCAGCAGTACGAGACAGGGGGCTCTCTATAATTCACCCCTCCACTTT
CASSTRQGALYNSPLHF